This T cell receptor beta chain appears in the sequencing data of a study of identical twins. Whole-study results and caveats: Sequences that were beta out-of-frame showed weaker excess twin sharing.

The cDNA had a unique molecular identifier and a template-switch universal primer site. One entry per CDR3 protein results from TCRdb running MiXCR on the 5' RACE reads. The sample has about 530,000 distinct CDR3 sequences, 20% to 25% seen once; the top ten hold roughly 0.5%. About this clonotype: Antigen: not known.

Healthy Caucasians provided all donations. V was pared by 5 bases and J by 5 bases, with 6 bases of the junction left unmatched. CDR1 and CDR2 (germline): ENHRY, SYGVKD. This CDR3 spans 15 amino acids. Another study also made use of these data, one on yellow fever vaccine responses in identical twins.

The sequenced sample was CD4+ T cells sorted from blood. This TCR came from a woman younger than 30 in good health. This sequence joins TRBV10-3 and TRBJ1-5, with 10 bases fitting TRBD1. The CDR3 here is CAISPGQGSHQPQHF. The CDR3, as DNA: TGTGCCATCAGTCCGGGACAGGGGTCACATCAGCCCCAGCATTTT.